Below, 20 T cell receptor beta chains from the same sample are listed, as sequenced in a study of blood T cell repertoires in COVID-19. Sequenced by immunoSEQ multiplex PCR; TCRdb stores in-frame clones only, minus some. The data contain approximately 300,000 clones, 80% to 95% of them singletons. The specimen was peripheral blood. The receptors derive from a woman in her thirties with COVID-19, enrolled during active disease.

This clone was recorded once. The gene calls are TRBV29-1 and TRBJ1-6, with TRBD1 matching 9 bases. The CDR3 contains 14 residues. Germline V gene sequence: CDR1 SQVTM, CDR2 ANQGSEA. The junction had 10 bases not matched to a gene; V was cut back by 8 bases and J by 8 bases. The DNA for the CDR3 is TGCAGCCCATCCCGGGGACAGGGTTATTCACCCCTCCACTTT. It is translated as CSPSRGQGYSPLHF.

In the case of this clone: The same CDR3 also results from other DNA sequences found in this sample. The chain uses TRBV30 and TRBJ1-5, with unresolved D. Per the germline V gene, CDR1 is GTSNPN and CDR2 is SVGIG (reference sequence). V dropped 0 bases and J dropped 4 bases, with 7 bases sitting between them. The CDR3 spans 13 residues. CDR3 sequence: CAWSVGGNQPQHF. CDR3 DNA: TGTGCCTGGAGTGTAGGAGGGAATCAGCCCCAGCATTTT.

The V call is TRBV2, the J call TRBJ2-1, with D possibly matching TRBD1 (6 bases). Trimming stripped 7 bases from V and 1 base from J, with 11 bases between. The CDR3 is 14 amino acids. The V gene's germline CDR1 is SNHLY and CDR2 FYNNEI. CDR3 residues: CASNREASYNEQFF. CDR3 sequence (DNA): TGTGCCAGCAACAGGGAAGCGTCCTACAATGAGCAGTTCTTC. Complete variable domain (other parts from reference TRBV2 and TRBJ2-1): EPEVTQTPSHQVTQMGQEVILRCVPISNHLYFYWYRQILGQKVEFLVSFYNNEISEKSEIFDDQFSVERPDGSNFTLKIRSTKLEDSAMYFCASNREASYNEQFFGPGTRLTVL.

The chain joins TRBV27 to TRBJ1-2; D perhaps matches TRBD1 (5 bases). CDR1 and CDR2 (germline): MNHEY, SMNVEV (reference sequence). Trimming pared 5 bases from V and 2 bases from J, leaving 18 bases between. This CDR3 has 16 residues. The CDR3 loop is CASSLNSGRGNYGYTF. The CDR3 DNA reads TGTGCCAGCAGTCTTAATAGCGGTCGGGGGAACTATGGCTACACCTTC.

This chain links TRBV11-2 with TRBJ2-7; no firm D call. Trimming shortened V by 6 bases and J by 0 bases, and 21 bases separated the two germline ends. This CDR3 is 17 amino acids long. Germline values: CDR1 SGHAT, CDR2 FQNNGV. The CDR3 reads CASSSGSNKWSSYEQYF. The CDR3 DNA reads as TGTGCCAGCAGTTCCGGGTCCAATAAATGGTCCTCCTACGAGCAGTACTTC.

The genes are TRBV7-9 and TRBJ2-3; possibly TRBD2 for D (5 bases). This CDR3 is 14 amino acids long. Trimming left V 5 bases short and J 2 bases short, with 11 bases between. The V gene's germline CDR1 is SEHNR and CDR2 FQNEAQ (reference sequence). The CDR3 DNA is TGTGCCAGCAGCACCGAGCGGCTCACAGATACGCAGTATTTT. Its translation: CASSTERLTDTQYF. The full variable domain, its missing parts supplied by reference TRBV7-9 and TRBJ2-3, is DTGVSQNPRHKITKRGQNVTFRCDPISEHNRLYWYRQTLGQGPEFLTYFQNEAQLEKSRLLSDRFSAERPKGSFSTLEIQRTEQGDSAMYLCASSTERLTDTQYFGPGTRLTVL.

This clone was detected only once. The chain recombines TRBV27 with TRBJ2-5; 7 bases map to TRBD2. CDR3 size: 15 residues. CDR1 and CDR2 (germline): MNHEY, SMNVEV (reference sequence). Germline trimming cut 3 bases from V and 1 base from J; bases unmatched to any gene: 5. The CDR3 DNA follows: TGTGCCAGCAGTTTCGTTGGACTAGGCCAAGAGACCCAGTACTTC. Translation: CASSFVGLGQETQYF.

The J gene is TRBJ1-2, the V gene TRBV11-2; 10 bases align to TRBD1. V shed 1 base and J 8 bases; nucleotides not matched to a gene: 1. Germline-derived CDR1 and CDR2 are SGHAT and FQNNGV. The CDR3 consists of 13 residues. CDR3 DNA sequence: TGTGCCAGCAGCTTAGGGGACAGGGGAGGCTACACCTTC. Its translation is CASSLGDRGGYTF.

This clone was recorded only once. The V call is TRBV18, the J call TRBJ2-3; 8 bases match TRBD1. Germline CDR1 is KGHSH and CDR2 is LQKENI. The junction had 10 bases not matched to a gene; V was cut back by 6 bases and J by 5 bases. The CDR3 is 15 amino acids. CDR3 in amino acids: CASSDRVPGVDTQYF. CDR3 DNA sequence: TGTGCCAGCTCGGACAGGGTTCCTGGCGTAGATACGCAGTATTTT.

The chain has TRBV28 and TRBJ2-7; D perhaps matches TRBD1 (5 bases). V was shortened by 5 bases and J by 4 bases, with 12 bases between the two germline ends. The CDR3 runs to 13 residues. Germline values: CDR1 MDHEN, CDR2 SYDVKM. In DNA form, the CDR3 reads TGTGCCAGCAGTCGACGGACACTATACGAGCAGTACTTC. Translating gives CASSRRTLYEQYF.

This clone was picked up a small number of times. The chain recombines TRBV5-6 with TRBJ1-4; 7 positions match TRBD1. Germline V gene sequence: CDR1 SGHDT, CDR2 YYEEEE. The CDR3 spans 14 residues. Trimming took 3 bases from V and 13 from J; bases not matched to a gene: 12. The CDR3 is CASSSSRDSWRLFF. For the CDR3, the DNA is TGTGCCAGCAGCTCCTCCCGGGACAGTTGGAGACTGTTTTTT.

V gene TRBV6-6 combines with J gene TRBJ1-5, with D hard to call. Germline V gene data show CDR1 as MNHNY and CDR2 as SVGAGI (reference sequence). V lost 6 bases and J 0 bases, leaving 12 bases between the germline ends. This CDR3 has 15 residues. In DNA form, the CDR3 reads TGTGCCAGCAGAAACGACATGAATAGCAATCAGCCCCAGCATTTT. Protein sequence: CASRNDMNSNQPQHF.

The chain links TRBV11-2 to TRBJ2-2; D is undetermined. The CDR3 has 15 amino acids. Looked up from germline, CDR1 is SGHAT and CDR2 is FQNNGV. Deletions cut 7 bases from V and 0 bases from J, with 12 bases between. The CDR3: CASKAATTNTGELFF. The CDR3 DNA follows: TGTGCCAGCAAGGCGGCTACCACGAACACCGGGGAGCTGTTTTTT.

The chain links TRBV29-1 to TRBJ2-1, with 16 bases fitting TRBD2. There are 17 residues in the CDR3. The V gene end was trimmed by 7 bases and the J gene end by 0 bases; junction bases not matched to a gene: 6. Germline CDR1 is SQVTM and CDR2 is ANQGSEA. The CDR3 region has the DNA TGCAGCGCTGAGGGACTAGCGGGAGGGAGCTCCTACAATGAGCAGTTCTTC. Protein product: CSAEGLAGGSSYNEQFF.

This clone was counted a single time. The rearrangement links TRBV6-6 to TRBJ2-2; 7 nucleotides align to TRBD1. The CDR3 sequence is 16 residues long. V gave up 2 bases and J gave up 7 bases; unmatched junction bases: 10. The germline CDR1 and CDR2 sequences are MNHNY and SVGAGI (reference sequence). CDR3 residues: CASSYRDSSDGGELFF. CDR3 coding DNA: TGTGCCAGCAGTTACCGGGACAGTTCGGATGGCGGGGAGCTGTTTTTT.

The chain carries TRBV2 and TRBJ2-3, with unresolved D. There are 13 residues in the CDR3. The germline V gene has CDR1 SNHLY and CDR2 FYNNEI. Trimming removed 4 bases at V and 4 bases at J, with 9 bases between. The CDR3 loop reads CASSAYLADTQYF. CDR3 sequence (DNA): TGTGCCAGCAGTGCCTATCTAGCAGATACGCAGTATTTT.

This rearrangement joins TRBV18 to TRBJ2-7; D call uncertain. The germline V and J ends were trimmed by 5 bases and 1 base, with 6 bases remaining between them. CDR1 KGHSH and CDR2 LQKENI come from the germline V gene. The CDR3 consists of 12 residues. As DNA, the CDR3 is TGTGCCAGCTCATCCCTTTCCTACGAGCAGTACTTC. Translation: CASSSLSYEQYF. Looking up the rest from reference TRBV18 and TRBJ2-7 gives the full variable domain: NAGVMQNPRHLVRRRGQEARLRCSPMKGHSHVYWYRQLPEEGLKFMVYLQKENIIDESGMPKERFSAEFPKEGPSILRIQQVVRGDSAAYFCASSSLSYEQYFGPGTRLTVT.

V usage is TRBV6-1 and J usage is TRBJ2-7; a weak D match, TRBD2 (5 bases). V lost 2 bases and J 5 bases, leaving 16 bases between the germline ends. CDR3 length equals 15 residues. CDR1 MNHNS and CDR2 SASEGT come from the germline V gene. The CDR3 DNA reads as TGTGCCAGCAGTGAAATTTGGTCTAGCAGCCACGAGCAGTACTTC. Protein: CASSEIWSSSHEQYF.

The V and J genes are TRBV28 and TRBJ1-5, with D perhaps TRBD1 (6 bases). V lost 5 bases, J lost 5 bases, and 16 bases lay in between. This CDR3 comprises 15 residues. Germline V lookup: CDR1 MDHEN, CDR2 SYDVKM. CDR3 protein: CASSPLTGTYQPQHF. DNA of the CDR3: TGTGCCAGCAGTCCACTGACAGGCACGTATCAGCCCCAGCATTTT.

The genes are TRBV27 and TRBJ2-7; 9 nucleotides match TRBD1. Germline CDR1 is MNHEY and CDR2 is SMNVEV (reference sequence). V was pared by 6 bases and J by 1 base, with 4 bases of the junction left unmatched. The CDR3 consists of 14 residues. Here the CDR3 reads CASRKGQGSYEQYF. The CDR3 DNA reads as TGTGCCAGCAGGAAGGGACAGGGATCCTACGAGCAGTACTTC.